One sample yielded the 25 T cell receptor beta chains listed below, sequenced in a study of blood T cell repertoires in COVID-19. Using immunoSEQ multiplex PCR, the repertoire was profiled, and TCRdb retains in-frame clones only, with some absent. The sample records about 170,000 clones, around 90% being singletons. The sequencing input was peripheral blood. These receptors all come from a man aged 18 to 29 with COVID-19, enrolled during active disease.

The rearrangement joins TRBV7-8 to TRBJ1-2, with a possible D match to TRBD1 (6 bases). V was clipped by 6 bases and J by 4 bases, with 12 bases between them. This CDR3 spans 13 amino acids. Germline V lookup: CDR1 SGHVS, CDR2 FQNEAQ. DNA for the CDR3: TGTGCCAGCAGTTTGGGACAAGTCTATGGCTACACCTTC. Amino acids: CASSLGQVYGYTF.

The rearrangement joins TRBV10-1 to TRBJ2-2; no firm D call. The V end lost 5 bases, the J end lost 4 bases, and 8 bases lay between the germline ends. The germline gives CDR1 WNHNN, CDR2 SYGVQD (reference sequence). This CDR3 is 13 amino acids long. CDR3 loop: CASSIFSTGELFF. CDR3 DNA sequence: TGCGCCAGCAGTATATTTTCCACCGGGGAGCTGTTTTTT.

V usage is TRBV24-1 and J usage is TRBJ2-2; 8 bases fit TRBD1. The CDR3 sequence is 17 residues long. V shed 3 bases and J 5 bases; nucleotides not matched to a gene: 10. Germline-derived CDR1 and CDR2 are KGHDR and SFDVKD. The CDR3 coding sequence is TGTGCCACCAGTGATCCCTCAGGGGGCATGTGGACCGGGGAGCTGTTTTTT. It specifies CATSDPSGGMWTGELFF.

The CDR3 loop reads CAWSLDLYSYEQYF. CDR3 in DNA: TGTGCCTGGAGTTTAGATCTTTATTCCTACGAGCAGTACTTC. This chain uses TRBV30 with TRBJ2-7; D unclear. The CDR3 is 14 amino acids. V lost 2 bases and J 1 base, leaving 12 bases between the germline ends. The V gene's germline CDR1 is GTSNPN and CDR2 SVGIG (reference sequence).

V is TRBV28 and J is TRBJ2-3; tentative D call: TRBD2 (5 bases). CDR3 length: 14 amino acids. Germline assignment: CDR1 MDHEN and CDR2 SYDVKM. V gave up 2 bases and J gave up 0 bases, with 6 bases separating them. CDR3 DNA sequence: TGTGCCAGCAGTTTAGGAGGAAGCACAGATACGCAGTATTTT. Protein: CASSLGGSTDTQYF.

The chain links TRBV19 to TRBJ1-5; no clear D. The V gene lost 3 bases and the J gene lost 6 bases, with 12 bases spanning the gap. CDR3 length: 14 amino acids. From germline, CDR1 is LNHDA and CDR2 SQIVND (reference sequence). In DNA form, the CDR3 reads TGTGCCAGTAGTATCGGGGAGGTAGGTCAGCCCCAGCATTTT. Translated, it gives CASSIGEVGQPQHF.

The chain combines TRBV13 with TRBJ2-2, with D perhaps TRBD1 (6 bases). The CDR3 contains 15 residues. V lost 5 bases, J lost 8 bases, and 18 bases lay in between. Germline loops: CDR1 PRHDT, CDR2 FYEKMQ (reference sequence). The CDR3 nucleotides read TGTGCCAGCAGCACGGAGACAGGTGTTGCTGGGGAGCTGTTTTTT. Translated, it gives CASSTETGVAGELFF. The full variable domain, its missing parts supplied by reference TRBV13 and TRBJ2-2, is AAGVIQSPRHLIKEKRETATLKCYPIPRHDTVYWYQQGPGQDPQFLISFYEKMQSDKGSIPDRFSAQQFSDYHSELNMSSLELGDSALYFCASSTETGVAGELFFGEGSRLTVL.

The chain joins TRBV3-1 (or the pseudogene TRBV3-2) to TRBJ2-7; D is possibly TRBD1 (5 bases). The CDR3 extends over 18 amino acids. V lost 1 base and J lost 0, with 19 bases in between. CDR1 is LGHDT, CDR2 YNNKEL, per germline (reference sequence). The CDR3 DNA reads as TGTGCCAGCAGCCAAGTCCCCTGGACAATCCCGAGCTCCTACGAGCAGTACTTC. It is translated as CASSQVPWTIPSSYEQYF.

This clone was counted a single time. This rearrangement joins TRBV3-1 (or the pseudogene TRBV3-2) to TRBJ1-2; D is unresolved. Deletions cut 0 bases from V and 4 bases from J, with 15 bases between. This CDR3 is 16 amino acids long. Germline lookup yields CDR1 LGHDT and CDR2 YNNKEL (reference sequence). The CDR3 loop reads CASSQEGRGGPYGYTF. The CDR3 nucleotides read TGTGCCAGCAGCCAAGAAGGGAGAGGAGGACCCTATGGCTACACCTTC.

This clone came up once. The genes are TRBV28 and TRBJ1-5; D is unresolved. The CDR3 runs 15 residues. Germline values: CDR1 MDHEN, CDR2 SYDVKM. V lost 2 bases, J lost 0 bases, and 8 bases lay in between. This CDR3 reads CASSLVLSSNQPQHF. CDR3 coding DNA: TGTGCCAGCAGTTTAGTTCTCAGTAGCAATCAGCCCCAGCATTTT. Based on the CDR3 plus reference TRBV28 and TRBJ1-5, the full variable domain is DVKVTQSSRYLVKRTGEKVFLECVQDMDHENMFWYRQDPGLGLRLIYFSYDVKMKEKGDIPEGYSVSREKKERFSLILESASTNQTSMYLCASSLVLSSNQPQHFGDGTRLSIL.

The CDR3 here is CASSSPHGPYYEQYF. The CDR3 DNA reads as TGTGCCAGCAGCTCCCCCCACGGTCCTTACTACGAGCAGTACTTC. This chain links TRBV9 with TRBJ2-7, with D unresolved. Between the trimmed V and J ends, which lost 4 bases and 3 bases, there was a span of 17 bases. The germline V gene has CDR1 SGDLS and CDR2 YYNGEE. The CDR3 is 15 amino acids.

The rearrangement uses TRBV7-2 and TRBJ2-1, with 13 bases matching TRBD2. Germline trimming cut 6 bases from V and 15 bases from J; bases unmatched to any gene: 8. The germline V gene encodes CDR1 SGHTA and CDR2 FQGNSA. The CDR3 has 13 residues. The CDR3 DNA reads as TGTGCCAGCAGGGAACCGGGACTAGCGGGACGGTTCTTC. It yields the protein CASREPGLAGRFF. Filled out from reference TRBV7-2 and TRBJ2-1, the complete variable domain reads GAGVSQSPSNKVTEKGKDVELRCDPISGHTALYWYRQSLGQGLEFLIYFQGNSAPDKSGLPSDRFSAERTGGSVSTLTIQRTQQEDSAVYLCASREPGLAGRFFGPGTRLTVL.

This chain connects TRBV7-8 to TRBJ2-5, with 9 bases that match TRBD2. In germline, CDR1 is SGHVS, CDR2 FQNEAQ. Losses at the gene ends were 5 bases for V and 5 bases for J; bases not matched to a gene: 15. The CDR3 extends over 17 amino acids. CDR3: CASSLPLNSGRGETQYF. The CDR3 nucleotides read TGTGCCAGCAGCCTCCCCCTCAATAGCGGGAGAGGCGAGACCCAGTACTTC.

V is TRBV7-8 and J is TRBJ1-1; possibly TRBD1 for D (5 bases). From germline, CDR1 is SGHVS and CDR2 FQNEAQ. The ends were cut back, 5 bases at V and 5 bases at J, with 18 bases in the middle. The CDR3 loop spans 15 amino acids. This chain's CDR3 is CASSQYRDLRTEAFF. DNA of the CDR3: TGTGCCAGCAGCCAATACCGGGACTTAAGGACTGAAGCTTTCTTT. Using reference TRBV7-8 and TRBJ1-1 for the parts outside the CDR3, the full variable domain is GAGVSQSPRYKVAKRGQDVALRCDPISGHVSLFWYQQALGQGPEFLTYFQNEAQLDKSGLPSDRFFAERPEGSVSTLKIQRTQQEDSAVYLCASSQYRDLRTEAFFGQGTRLTVV.

The chain couples TRBV4-3 to TRBJ2-3; D call uncertain. V was trimmed by 1 base and J by 0 bases, leaving 11 bases between them. This CDR3 contains 16 residues. The germline V gene has CDR1 LGHNA and CDR2 YSLEER. In DNA, the CDR3 is TGCGCCAGCAGCCAAGTCCCGGAGCTAAGCACAGATACGCAGTATTTT. Encoded protein: CASSQVPELSTDTQYF.

The rearrangement links TRBV11-2 to TRBJ1-3, with D hard to call. The V gene's germline CDR1 is SGHAT and CDR2 FQNNGV. V lost 4 bases, J lost 2 bases, and 12 bases lay in between. This CDR3 has 15 residues. The DNA of the CDR3 is TGTGCCAGCAGCTCCTCGGAGGGTCCTGGAAACACCATATATTTT. Protein product: CASSSSEGPGNTIYF.

The chain employs TRBV5-1 and TRBJ2-2, with 9 bases fitting TRBD1. V shed 4 bases and J 8 bases; nucleotides not matched to a gene: 6. Looked up from germline, CDR1 is SGHRS and CDR2 is YFSETQ. CDR3 length equals 14 residues. The CDR3 DNA follows: TGCGCCAGCAGCCTCGGGACAGGGATGGGGGAGCTGTTTTTT. It encodes CASSLGTGMGELFF.

This clone was counted between two and nine times. This chain uses TRBV9 with TRBJ1-2; 8 nucleotides line up with TRBD1. The ends lost 2 bases at V and 5 bases at J; junction bases unmatched: 8. The CDR3 extends over 15 amino acids. Germline assignment: CDR1 SGDLS and CDR2 YYNGEE. The CDR3 spells CASSVGQGLQYGYTF. CDR3 DNA: TGTGCCAGCAGCGTCGGACAGGGACTACAGTATGGCTACACCTTC. The whole variable domain, remainder taken from reference TRBV9 and TRBJ1-2, is DSGVTQTPKHLITATGQRVTLRCSPRSGDLSVYWYQQSLDQGLQFLIQYYNGEERAKGNILERFSAQQFPDLHSELNLSSLELGDSALYFCASSVGQGLQYGYTFGSGTRLTVV.

This sequence joins TRBV28 and TRBJ1-6; D possibly corresponds to TRBD1 (6 bases). Germline values: CDR1 MDHEN, CDR2 SYDVKM. Trimming removed 2 bases at V and 10 bases at J, with 21 bases between. The CDR3 runs 17 residues. CDR3 region: CASSLPPTGIFDSPLHF. As DNA, the CDR3 is TGTGCCAGCAGTTTACCCCCAACAGGGATATTTGACTCACCCCTCCACTTT. The complete variable domain, with remaining parts taken from reference TRBV28 and TRBJ1-6, reads DVKVTQSSRYLVKRTGEKVFLECVQDMDHENMFWYRQDPGLGLRLIYFSYDVKMKEKGDIPEGYSVSREKKERFSLILESASTNQTSMYLCASSLPPTGIFDSPLHFGNGTRLTVT.

This chain joins TRBV4-3 and TRBJ2-2; no reliable D call. Deletions cut 1 base from V and 3 bases from J, with 15 bases between. CDR3 size: 17 residues. Germline CDR1 is LGHNA and CDR2 is YSLEER. CDR3 residues: CASSQVAFKWDTGELFF. For the CDR3, the DNA is TGCGCCAGCAGCCAAGTAGCCTTTAAGTGGGACACCGGGGAGCTGTTTTTT.

The chain couples TRBV24-1 to TRBJ1-5; D ambiguous. The CDR3 loop spans 18 amino acids. V was trimmed by 6 bases and J by 1 base, leaving 21 bases between them. Germline CDR1 reads KGHDR; CDR2 reads SFDVKD. CDR3 in DNA: TGTGCCACCAGTACTCAGCGTAACCCGCCCGTGAGCAATCAGCCCCAGCATTTT. Translating it yields CATSTQRNPPVSNQPQHF.

The J gene is TRBJ2-1, the V gene TRBV3-1 (or the pseudogene TRBV3-2), with a weak D call TRBD2 (6 bases). The germline V and J ends were trimmed by 2 bases and 9 bases, with 17 bases remaining between them. Looked up from germline, CDR1 is LGHDT and CDR2 is YNNKEL (reference sequence). This CDR3 contains 15 residues. CDR3 loop: CASSQQFGSTLEQFF. Written as DNA, the CDR3 is TGTGCCAGCAGCCAACAGTTCGGGAGTACGCTTGAGCAGTTCTTC.

Notes on this clone: One junction end disagrees with the germline gene, perhaps due to a read error. The chain uses TRBV7-7 and TRBJ2-1, with 9 bases matching TRBD2. Germline CDR1 reads SSHAT; CDR2 reads FNYEAQ (reference sequence). CDR3 length equals 15 residues. CDR3 residues: CASSSGSGSRDEQFF. The CDR3 nucleotides are TGTGCTAGCAGCTCCGGTAGCGGGAGTCGGGATGAGCAGTTCTTC.

The gene calls are TRBV15 and TRBJ2-2; 7 bases match TRBD1. V dropped 3 bases and J dropped 6; count of bases not matched to a gene: 4. The germline gives CDR1 LNHNV, CDR2 YYDKDF (reference sequence). CDR3 size: 14 residues. CDR3 in amino acids: CATSSKQGPGELFF. CDR3 nucleotide sequence: TGTGCCACCAGCAGCAAACAGGGGCCCGGGGAGCTGTTTTTT.

Of note for this clone: At one boundary the junction diverges from the germline segment, which might be a read error. The gene calls are TRBV18 and TRBJ2-3; TRBD1 is a possible D gene (5 bases). Germline V gives CDR1 KGHSH, CDR2 LQKENI. The CDR3 consists of 16 residues. The CDR3 reads CASSPPLGAPRDRQYF. As DNA, the CDR3 is TGTGCCAGCTCACCACCGTTAGGGGCCCCCCGAGATAGGCAGTATTTT. The full variable domain, completed using reference TRBV18 and TRBJ2-3, is NAGVMQNPRHLVRRRGQEARLRCSPMKGHSHVYWYRQLPEEGLKFMVYLQKENIIDESGMPKERFSAEFPKEGPSILRIQQVVRGDSAAYFCASSPPLGAPRDRQYFGPGTRLTVL.